Listed below are T cell receptor beta chains from one sample, sequenced in a study of cytomegalovirus exposure and HLA in healthy donors. Assay used: immunoSEQ multiplex PCR; TCRdb lists only in-frame clones, some missing. Here the sample spans 150,000 to 200,000 clones, about 75% being singletons. The sample was PBMCs. The receptor source for this set is a female donor in good health and CMV-seronegative. CDR3s include the opening cysteine and the closing phenylalanine or tryptophan. Fields, in order: J gene, D gene, clone size, V gene, CDR3 DNA, CDR3 protein. D genes are given only for firm matches. Size is stated for part of the rows, as once, few or many counts, or as a class when the clone is expanded.

>TRBJ2-2|.|.|TRBV9
TGTGCCAGCAGCGTAATGACAGCCACCGGGGAGCTGTTTTTT
CASSVMTATGELFF
>TRBJ2-2|TRBD2|.|TRBV7-9
TGTGCCAGCAGCTTAGCGCCGGCGGGGGGGACGAACACCGGGGAGCTGTTTTTT
CASSLAPAGGTNTGELFF
>TRBJ1-1|.|.|TRBV7-3
TGTGCCAGCAGCCCCCAGGCTTTTAACACTGAAGCTTTCTTT
CASSPQAFNTEAFF
>TRBJ1-2|.|.|TRBV6-6
TGTGCCAGCAGTGAGGGCGGGTACGGCTACACCTTC
CASSEGGYGYTF
>TRBJ1-4|TRBD1|.|TRBV29-1
TGCAGCGTCGGACAGGGACCAACTAATGAAAAACTGTTTTTT
CSVGQGPTNEKLFF
>TRBJ2-7|TRBD1|.|TRBV10-1
TGCGCCAGCAGTACCGGGACAGCCGGACGCGAGCAGTACTTC
CASSTGTAGREQYF
>TRBJ1-3|.|.|TRBV29-1
TGCAGCGTTGGAACAGGTTACTCTGGAAACACCATATATTTT
CSVGTGYSGNTIYF
>TRBJ2-1|.|few|TRBV7-2
TGTGCCAGCAGCTTAGGGCCCTACAATGAGCAGTTCTTC
CASSLGPYNEQFF
>TRBJ2-3|TRBD2|.|TRBV7-3
TGTGCCAGCAGCTTACGGGGGGGCCGTACAGATACGCAGTATTTT
CASSLRGGRTDTQYF
>TRBJ1-1|.|.|TRBV5-1
TGCGCCAGCAGCTTGCTGGGGCAGGACACTGAAGCTTTCTTT
CASSLLGQDTEAFF
>TRBJ1-2|TRBD1|.|TRBV14
TGTGCCAGCAGCCACATCACGACAGGGGAGGGCTACACCTTC
CASSHITTGEGYTF
>TRBJ2-1|.|few|TRBV7-2
TGTGCCAGCAGCCGATCTCCCAGGGGAAATGAGCAGTTCTTC
CASSRSPRGNEQFF
>TRBJ2-3|TRBD2|few|TRBV2
TGTGCCAGCAGTGGGCGAGGACTAGTGGTCACAGATACGCAGTATTTT
CASSGRGLVVTDTQYF
>TRBJ2-7|.|.|TRBV30
TGTGCCTGGAGGGGGGCACTAAGCTCCTACGAGCAGTACTTC
CAWRGALSSYEQYF
>TRBJ2-1|.|.|TRBV5-8
TGTGCCAGCAGCCCCGGGCCGGGAAGGTACAATGAGCAGTTCTTC
CASSPGPGRYNEQFF
>TRBJ2-3|.|.|TRBV6-1
TGTGCCAGCAGTGAAAGGGAGAAGGGGAGGACAGATACGCAGTATTTT
CASSEREKGRTDTQYF
>TRBJ2-5|.|.|TRBV7-3
TGTGCCAGCAGCCCCTCCGGGGGAGAGACCCAGTACTTC
CASSPSGGETQYF
>TRBJ2-1|.|.|TRBV5-1
TGCGCCAGCACCCTGGACAGTTACAATGAGCAGTTCTTC
CASTLDSYNEQFF
>TRBJ1-1|TRBD1|.|TRBV18
TGTGCCAGCTCACCTTCACAGGGGGAGGCTGAAGCTTTCTTT
CASSPSQGEAEAFF
>TRBJ2-7|.|.|TRBV6-5
TGTGCCAGCAGTTTCTCAAACTCTCCTTACGAGCAGTACTTC
CASSFSNSPYEQYF
>TRBJ2-7|TRBD1|.|TRBV5-1
TGCGCCAGCAGCTTGGGAACAGGGGGGAGATCCTACGAGCAGTACTTC
CASSLGTGGRSYEQYF
>TRBJ2-1|TRBD1|.|TRBV6-1
TGTGCCAGCAGGGTCGGACAGGGGGGCCTCAATGAGCAGTTCTTC
CASRVGQGGLNEQFF
>TRBJ2-5|TRBD2|.|TRBV30
TGTGCCTGGGGACCGACTAGCGGGAGAGAGACCCAGTACTTC
CAWGPTSGRETQYF
>TRBJ2-7|.|.|TRBV7-9
TGTGCCAGCAGCTTACCGCAGGGGACCTCTCGCGAGCAGTACTTC
CASSLPQGTSREQYF
>TRBJ1-2|.|.|TRBV5-1
TGCGCCAGCGGCCTCTGGGGGCCGAACTATGGCTACACCTTC
CASGLWGPNYGYTF
>TRBJ1-2|.|.|TRBV28
TGTGCCAGCAGCTCTACCACAGAGCGGGGCTACACCTTC
CASSSTTERGYTF
>TRBJ1-2|TRBD1|.|TRBV7-3
TGTGCCAGCAGCTTCGGACAGGGTGGGGGCTACACCTTC
CASSFGQGGGYTF
>TRBJ2-1|.|.|TRBV9
TGTGCCAGCAGCGTAGTCCAGGGCCAGGACAATGAGCAGTTCTTC
CASSVVQGQDNEQFF
>TRBJ1-6|TRBD1|.|TRBV13
TGTGCCAGCAGCCTCACAGGGGGGCGTAATTCACCCCTCCACTTT
CASSLTGGRNSPLHF
>TRBJ2-7|.|.|TRBV19
TGTGCCAGTAGTATAGGACAGTTCTACGAGCAGTACTTC
CASSIGQFYEQYF
>TRBJ1-4|TRBD1|.|TRBV11-2
TGTGCCAGCAGCCAGACTCAGGGGGCTATGATTGAAAAACTGTTTTTT
CASSQTQGAMIEKLFF
>TRBJ2-5|TRBD2|few|TRBV18
TGTGCCAGCTCACCAGGACTAGCGGGAGCCGAAGAGACCCAGTACTTC
CASSPGLAGAEETQYF
>TRBJ2-5|TRBD1|once|TRBV5-4
TGTGCCAGCAGCTACCGCCGACAGGGGAGAGAGACCCAGTACTTC
CASSYRRQGRETQYF
>TRBJ2-7|.|.|TRBV7-8
TGTGCCAGCAGCTTAAAATGGACAGCGTGGGCTCCCTCCCACGAGCAGTACTTC
CASSLKWTAWAPSHEQYF
>TRBJ2-1|TRBD2|.|TRBV11-2
TGTGCCAGCAGCCCGGGACTAGTCAGATACAATGAGCAGTTCTTC
CASSPGLVRYNEQFF
>TRBJ2-7|TRBD2|.|TRBV2
TGTGCCAGCAGGAGACTAGCGGAATCCTACGAGCAGTACTTC
CASRRLAESYEQYF
>TRBJ2-7|TRBD1|.|TRBV5-1
TGCGCCAGCAGCCCCGGGACAGGCTCCTACGAGCAGTACTTC
CASSPGTGSYEQYF
>TRBJ1-3|.|.|TRBV5-5
TGTGCCAGCAGGGAGACGACCTCTGGAAACACCATATATTTT
CASRETTSGNTIYF
>TRBJ1-2|.|.|TRBV18
TGTGCCAGCTCACCGGGAGGTGGGCAAGCTAACTATGGCTACACCTTC
CASSPGGGQANYGYTF
>TRBJ2-1|TRBD2|once|TRBV11-2
TGTGCCAGCAGCGTCTTAGCGGGAGCCCACAATGAGCAGTTCTTC
CASSVLAGAHNEQFF
>TRBJ1-1|.|once|TRBV2
TGTGCCAGCAGTGACGCCTACAGGGTGAACACTGAAGCTTTCTTT
CASSDAYRVNTEAFF
>TRBJ2-5|.|.|TRBV7-9
TGTGCCAGCAGCTCCCCTTGGGGGGATAAAGAGACCCAGTACTTC
CASSSPWGDKETQYF
>TRBJ1-1|.|.|TRBV5-1
TGCGCCAGCAGCTTGGGGACGGGGTTCGGGAACACTGAAGCTTTCTTT
CASSLGTGFGNTEAFF
>TRBJ2-1|.|.|TRBV5-4
TGTGCCAGCAGCCGCGCTAGCTCCTACAATGAGCAGTTCTTC
CASSRASSYNEQFF
>TRBJ2-1|TRBD1|.|TRBV10-3
TGTGCCATCCGACAGGGGGGCAATGAGCAGTTCTTC
CAIRQGGNEQFF
>TRBJ2-3|.|.|TRBV5-1
TGCGCCAGCATCCAATGCACCCCACAGGGCCTGCACGGAGATACGCAGTATTTT
CASIQCTPQGLHGDTQYF
>TRBJ1-2|.|.|TRBV19
TGTGCCAGTAGTACCTCGGTTTCAGCGAACAACTATGGCTACACCTTC
CASSTSVSANNYGYTF
>TRBJ1-4|.|.|TRBV19
TGTGCCAGTAGTATAGGACGGGGTAGTTCTGAAAAACTGTTTTTT
CASSIGRGSSEKLFF
>TRBJ1-2|TRBD1|.|TRBV18
TGTGCCAGCTCGCAAGGACAGGGATTCGGCTACACCTTC
CASSQGQGFGYTF
>TRBJ1-2|TRBD1|.|TRBV5-1
TGCGCCAGCAGGCCGGGACAGGGTGGGTCTGGCTACACCTTC
CASRPGQGGSGYTF
>TRBJ1-1|TRBD1|few|TRBV6-6
TGTGCCAGCAGAAACAGGGGCGATTTGAACACTGAAGCTTTCTTT
CASRNRGDLNTEAFF
>TRBJ1-1|TRBD1|.|TRBV25-1
TGTGCCAGCGAAAGGATGGGGACAGATAGGACTGAAGCTTTCTTT
CASERMGTDRTEAFF
>TRBJ2-3|TRBD2|.|TRBV5-8
TGTGCCAGCAGCTTGGTGGGGAGACTAGCGGGGATCACAGATACGCAGTATTTT
CASSLVGRLAGITDTQYF
>TRBJ1-4|TRBD1|.|TRBV29-1
TGCAGCGTTGAACGAGGGGGCAGTGGAAAACTGTTTTTT
CSVERGGSGKLFF
>TRBJ1-1|.|.|TRBV5-1
TGCGCCAGCAGCTTGGAAGGGGCGCCGAACACTGAAGCTTTCTTT
CASSLEGAPNTEAFF